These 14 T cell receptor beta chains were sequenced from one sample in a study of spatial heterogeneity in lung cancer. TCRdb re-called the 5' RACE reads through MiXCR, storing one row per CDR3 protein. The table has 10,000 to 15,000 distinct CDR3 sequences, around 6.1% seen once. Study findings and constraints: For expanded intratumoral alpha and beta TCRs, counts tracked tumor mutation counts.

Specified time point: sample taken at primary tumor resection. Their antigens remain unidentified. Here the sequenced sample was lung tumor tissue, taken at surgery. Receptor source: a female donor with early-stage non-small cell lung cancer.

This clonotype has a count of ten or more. CDR3 DNA: TGTGCCAGCAGTTTAGGACAGAAAAGAGCTTTCTTT. It codes for CASSLGQKRAFF. This rearrangement joins TRBV28 to TRBJ1-1, with D possibly being TRBD1 (6 bases). V was shortened by 2 bases and J by 10 bases, with 11 bases between the two germline ends. The germline CDR1 and CDR2 sequences are MDHEN and SYDVKM. The CDR3 has 12 amino acids.

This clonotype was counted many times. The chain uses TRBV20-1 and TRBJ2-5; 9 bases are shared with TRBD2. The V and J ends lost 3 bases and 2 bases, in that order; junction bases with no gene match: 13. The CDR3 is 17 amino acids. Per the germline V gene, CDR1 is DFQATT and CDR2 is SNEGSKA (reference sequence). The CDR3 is CSARPSLLAGSQETQYF. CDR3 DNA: TGCAGTGCTAGGCCCTCCCTCCTAGCGGGGTCACAAGAGACCCAGTACTTC.

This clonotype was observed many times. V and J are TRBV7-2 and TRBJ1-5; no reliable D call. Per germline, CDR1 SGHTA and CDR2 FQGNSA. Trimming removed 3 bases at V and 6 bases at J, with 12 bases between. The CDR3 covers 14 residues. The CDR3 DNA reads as TGTGCCAGCAGCTTCTCAGGAATAGGTCAGCCCCAGCATTTT. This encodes CASSFSGIGQPQHF.

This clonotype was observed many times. CDR3 bases: TGTGCCAGCAGCCTCTTTAGCGGGACTGACGAGCAGTACTTC. It translates to CASSLFSGTDEQYF. The chain carries TRBV7-2 and TRBJ2-7, with 8 bases matching TRBD2. V trimming: 5 bases; J trimming: 5 bases; junction bases outside the gene matches: 8. Germline CDR1 SGHTA, CDR2 FQGNSA. This CDR3 has 14 residues. Drawing the rest from reference TRBV7-2 and TRBJ2-7, the complete variable domain is GAGVSQSPSNKVTEKGKDVELRCDPISGHTALYWYRQSLGQGLEFLIYFQGNSAPDKSGLPSDRFSAERTGGSVSTLTIQRTQQEDSAVYLCASSLFSGTDEQYFGPGTRLTVT.

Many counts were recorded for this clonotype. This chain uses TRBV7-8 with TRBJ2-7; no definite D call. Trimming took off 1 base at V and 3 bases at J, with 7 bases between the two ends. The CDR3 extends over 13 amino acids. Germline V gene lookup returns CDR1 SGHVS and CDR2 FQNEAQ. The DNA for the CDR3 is TGTGCCAGCAGCTTAGAACAGCACTACGAGCAGTACTTC. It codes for CASSLEQHYEQYF.

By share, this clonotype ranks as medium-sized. CDR3 region: CASSPRTGPTGELFF. Written as DNA, the CDR3 is TGTGCCAGCTCACCAAGGACAGGACCCACCGGGGAGCTGTTTTTT. The rearrangement joins TRBV18 to TRBJ2-2; 7 bases align to TRBD1. In germline, CDR1 is KGHSH, CDR2 LQKENI. The CDR3 sequence is 15 residues long. V shed 2 bases and J 4 bases; nucleotides not matched to a gene: 4.

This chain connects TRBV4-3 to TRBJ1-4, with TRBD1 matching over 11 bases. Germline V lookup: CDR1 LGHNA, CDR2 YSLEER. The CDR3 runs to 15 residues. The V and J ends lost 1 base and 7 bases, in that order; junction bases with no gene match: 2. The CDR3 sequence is CASSQVGTGGEKLFF. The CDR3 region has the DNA TGCGCCAGCAGCCAAGTCGGGACAGGGGGTGAAAAACTGTTTTTT.

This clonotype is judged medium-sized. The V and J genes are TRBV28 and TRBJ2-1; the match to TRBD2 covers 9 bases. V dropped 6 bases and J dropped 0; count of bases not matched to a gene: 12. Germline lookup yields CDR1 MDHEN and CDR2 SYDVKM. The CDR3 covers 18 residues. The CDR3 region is CASRSGLAGSHSYNEQFF. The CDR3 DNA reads TGTGCCAGCAGGTCAGGTCTAGCGGGATCCCACTCCTACAATGAGCAGTTCTTC.

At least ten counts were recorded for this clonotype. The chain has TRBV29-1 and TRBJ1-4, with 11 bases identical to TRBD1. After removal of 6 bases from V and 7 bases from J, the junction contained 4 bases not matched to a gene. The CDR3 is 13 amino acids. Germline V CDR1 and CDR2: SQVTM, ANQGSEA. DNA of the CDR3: TGCAGCGTAGGGACAGGGGGGACTGAAAAACTGTTTTTT. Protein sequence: CSVGTGGTEKLFF.

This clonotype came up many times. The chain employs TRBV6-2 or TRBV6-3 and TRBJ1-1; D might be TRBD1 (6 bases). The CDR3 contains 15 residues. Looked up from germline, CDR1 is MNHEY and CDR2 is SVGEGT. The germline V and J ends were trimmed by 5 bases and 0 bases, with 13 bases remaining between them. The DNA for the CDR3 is TGTGCCAGCAGTAGAGGGGGGAACGTGAACACTGAAGCTTTCTTT. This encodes CASSRGGNVNTEAFF.

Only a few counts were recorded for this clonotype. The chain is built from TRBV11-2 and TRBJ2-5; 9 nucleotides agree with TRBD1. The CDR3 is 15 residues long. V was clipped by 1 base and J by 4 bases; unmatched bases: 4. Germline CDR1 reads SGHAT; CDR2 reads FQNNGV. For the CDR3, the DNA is TGTGCCAGCAGCTTAGGGGACAGGGACAGAGAGACCCAGTACTTC. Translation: CASSLGDRDRETQYF.

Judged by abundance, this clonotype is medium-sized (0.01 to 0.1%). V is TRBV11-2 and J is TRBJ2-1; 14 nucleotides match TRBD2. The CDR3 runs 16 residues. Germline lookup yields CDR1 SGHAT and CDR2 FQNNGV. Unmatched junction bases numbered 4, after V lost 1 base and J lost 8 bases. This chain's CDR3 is CASSLAGTSGSHEQFF. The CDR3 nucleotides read TGTGCCAGCAGCTTAGCCGGGACTAGCGGGAGCCATGAGCAGTTCTTC.

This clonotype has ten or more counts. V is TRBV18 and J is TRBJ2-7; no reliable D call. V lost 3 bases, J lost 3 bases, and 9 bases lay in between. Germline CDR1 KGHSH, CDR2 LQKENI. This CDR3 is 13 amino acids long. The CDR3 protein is CASSPSDGYEQYF. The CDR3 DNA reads TGTGCCAGCTCACCCTCTGACGGCTACGAGCAGTACTTC.

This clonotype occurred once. The CDR3: CASSFAAGELFF. DNA of the CDR3: TGTGCCAGCAGCTTTGCCGCCGGGGAGCTGTTTTTT. This rearrangement joins TRBV7-8 to TRBJ2-2; D not resolved. Germline V gives CDR1 SGHVS, CDR2 FQNEAQ. The CDR3 has 12 residues. The V and J ends lost 3 bases and 6 bases respectively, with 5 bases between them.